This T cell receptor beta chain was retrieved from a study of blood T cells in healthy people across ages. Turning to the study itself: The template switching approach captured approximately one barcoded beta molecule for every two T cells. Findings and caveats of the study: Age advanced and TCR beta diversity per million T cells fell, roughly linearly. Higher diversity and more naive CD4+ cells were features of long-lived donors, compared to aged donors.

A second PCR, run for roughly 7 to 11 cycles, used a sample-barcoded 5' primer plus a J-beta primer mix. TCRdb reprocessed the 5' RACE reads with MiXCR, giving one entry per CDR3 protein. This sample carries about 1.6 million distinct CDR3 sequences, about 32% of them seen once, and the ten largest clones take around 10%. Points on this clonotype: What it binds is not known.

The germline CDR1 and CDR2 sequences are DFQATT and SNEGSKA (reference sequence). CDR3 length: 13 residues. V lost 6 bases and J 3 bases, leaving 14 bases between the germline ends. This clonotype originated in a woman in her 30s in good health. The material sequenced was blood. The chain employs TRBV20-1 and TRBJ2-5; D gene unclear. CDR3 DNA: TGCAGTGCGCAAAGGCCCCCAGAAGAGACCCAGTACTTC. Amino acids: CSAQRPPEETQYF.